Listed here are 29 T cell receptor beta chains from one sample, sequenced in a study of blood T cell repertoires in COVID-19. TCRdb's table, derived via immunoSEQ multiplex PCR, lists solely in-frame clones and lacks some. The table has roughly 90,000 clones, approximately 92% seen once; the top ten hold about 5%. The sample was peripheral blood. The receptors derive from a woman aged 80 or older with active COVID-19.

J is TRBJ2-7 and V is TRBV19; perhaps TRBD1 as D (5 bases). V was clipped by 10 bases and J by 1 base, with 17 bases between them. This CDR3 is 14 amino acids long. The germline gives CDR1 LNHDA, CDR2 SQIVND (reference sequence). CDR3 DNA: TGTGCCACGAGTCAGGGAACCTTTTCCTACGAGCAGTACTTC. It encodes CATSQGTFSYEQYF.

The chain is built from TRBV6-1 and TRBJ1-5; D possibly corresponds to TRBD1 (5 bases). V lost 3 bases and J lost 6, with 12 bases in between. Looked up from germline, CDR1 is MNHNS and CDR2 is SASEGT. The CDR3 is 14 residues long. CDR3 sequence: CASSERGGGQPQHF. CDR3 sequence (DNA): TGTGCCAGCAGTGAGAGGGGCGGGGGTCAGCCCCAGCATTTT.

V and J are TRBV28 and TRBJ2-7; 9 bases are a match to TRBD2. V shed 5 bases and J 4 bases; nucleotides not matched to a gene: 12. Germline V gene data show CDR1 as MDHEN and CDR2 as SYDVKM. The CDR3 spans 16 residues. The CDR3, as DNA: TGTGCCAGCAGTGCGTCAGTTGGACTAGCGAGTTACGAGCAGTACTTC. Translating gives CASSASVGLASYEQYF.

CDR3 amino acids: CASSLGLAGGTYEQYF. DNA for the CDR3: TGTGCCAGCAGCTTGGGACTAGCGGGAGGGACCTACGAGCAGTACTTC. The chain joins TRBV7-2 to TRBJ2-7; 16 bases agree with TRBD2. The V gene's germline CDR1 is SGHTA and CDR2 FQGNSA. CDR3 size: 16 residues. Trimming removed 3 bases from V and 2 bases from J; junction bases left unmatched: 1.

J is TRBJ2-7 and V is TRBV2, with a weak D call TRBD1 (6 bases). In germline, CDR1 is SNHLY, CDR2 FYNNEI. This CDR3 has 12 residues. The germline V and J ends were trimmed by 6 bases and 4 bases, with 10 bases remaining between them. The DNA for the CDR3 is TGTGCCAGCAGGGGACAAAGATACGAGCAGTACTTC. Its protein product is CASRGQRYEQYF.

The gene calls are TRBV6-6 and TRBJ2-5; the D gene is possibly TRBD2 (6 bases). Germline CDR1 MNHNY, CDR2 SVGAGI (reference sequence). The CDR3 consists of 15 residues. Trimming removed 2 bases at V and 2 bases at J, with 12 bases between. CDR3 nucleotides: TGTGCCAGCAGTTACACGGGAGATGGGCAAGAGACCCAGTACTTC. Translation gives CASSYTGDGQETQYF.

J is TRBJ2-7 and V is TRBV5-4, with a weak D call TRBD2 (5 bases). V dropped 0 bases and J dropped 1 base, with 8 bases sitting between them. CDR3 length equals 14 residues. Germline CDR1 is SGHNT and CDR2 is YYREEE (reference sequence). CDR3 sequence (DNA): TGTGCCAGCAGCTTGGCCAGCGGATCCTACGAGCAGTACTTC. Translation: CASSLASGSYEQYF.

The chain couples TRBV27 to TRBJ1-1; possibly TRBD1 for D (5 bases). Germline loops: CDR1 MNHEY, CDR2 SMNVEV (reference sequence). The CDR3 has 17 amino acids. The V end lost 3 bases, the J end lost 5 bases, and 22 bases lay between the germline ends. The CDR3 sequence: CASSLQGWSAVGTEAFF. The DNA for the CDR3 is TGTGCCAGCAGTTTGCAGGGTTGGTCGGCCGTGGGAACTGAAGCTTTCTTT.

V gene TRBV24-1 combines with J gene TRBJ2-7, with 11 bases identical to TRBD2. In germline, CDR1 is KGHDR, CDR2 SFDVKD. This CDR3 has 16 amino acids. The V segment lost 4 bases and the J segment 7 bases; nucleotides outside the gene matches: 11. For the CDR3, the DNA is TGTGCCACCAGTGACCCAACTAGCGGGAGAAGCGGGGAGCAGTACTTC. Its translation is CATSDPTSGRSGEQYF.

V gene TRBV19 combines with J gene TRBJ1-5; TRBD1 matches 8 bases. J gave up 2 bases and V 8 bases, and 2 bases lay outside the gene matches. The CDR3 loop spans 13 amino acids. In germline, CDR1 is LNHDA, CDR2 SQIVND (reference sequence). CDR3 sequence reads: CASLGQGNQPQHF. The DNA for the CDR3 is TGTGCCAGTTTGGGACAGGGCAATCAGCCCCAGCATTTT.

This clone was observed once. The chain joins TRBV6-1 to TRBJ2-7; the match to TRBD1 covers 7 bases. V lost 2 bases and J lost 5; bases outside the gene matches: 9. This CDR3 has 15 amino acids. Germline V gene sequence: CDR1 MNHNS, CDR2 SASEGT. The CDR3 protein is CASSERPTQGNEQYF. CDR3 nucleotides: TGTGCCAGCAGTGAACGGCCGACACAGGGGAACGAGCAGTACTTC.

The V and J genes are TRBV12-5 and TRBJ2-2, with TRBD2 as a possible D gene (6 bases). The V and J ends lost 1 base and 1 base respectively, with 16 bases between them. CDR3 length: 18 amino acids. Germline V gene lookup returns CDR1 LGHNT and CDR2 FRNRAP. The CDR3 bases are TGTGCTAGTGGTTTGGGCGGGGCCACAGGAGGGAACACCGGGGAGCTGTTTTTT. It specifies CASGLGGATGGNTGELFF.

The gene calls are TRBV19 and TRBJ2-5, with TRBD2 matching over 7 bases. CDR1 and CDR2 from the germline V gene are LNHDA and SQIVND (reference sequence). V trimming: 4 bases; J trimming: 2 bases; junction bases outside the gene matches: 7. This CDR3 contains 15 residues. The CDR3 loop reads CASSTRTAGQETQYF. The DNA for the CDR3 is TGTGCCAGTAGTACCCGAACAGCGGGACAAGAGACCCAGTACTTC.

This chain uses TRBV19 with TRBJ1-6; D may be TRBD1 (6 bases). The V end was cut by 5 bases, the J end by 7 bases, with 21 bases between. Germline values: CDR1 LNHDA, CDR2 SQIVND (reference sequence). CDR3 length: 17 residues. The CDR3 loop reads CASSPWNSGTYNSPLHF. The CDR3 coding sequence is TGTGCCAGTAGTCCTTGGAATTCCGGGACATACAATTCACCCCTCCACTTT. The full variable domain, its missing parts supplied by reference TRBV19 and TRBJ1-6, is DGGITQSPKYLFRKEGQNVTLSCEQNLNHDAMYWYRQDPGQGLRLIYYSQIVNDFQKGDIAEGYSVSREKKESFPLTVTSAQKNPTAFYLCASSPWNSGTYNSPLHFGNGTRLTVT.

The chain couples TRBV5-1 to TRBJ2-3; D unresolved. Germline CDR1 reads SGHRS; CDR2 reads YFSETQ. Trimming took 2 bases from V and 0 from J, leaving 7 bases between them. The CDR3 extends over 14 amino acids. CDR3 loop: CASSFLVSTDTQYF. CDR3 nucleotides: TGCGCCAGCAGCTTTCTCGTGAGCACAGATACGCAGTATTTT.

This sequence joins TRBV18 and TRBJ2-2, with D possibly matching TRBD2 (6 bases). The germline V and J ends were trimmed by 3 bases and 5 bases, with 13 bases remaining between them. CDR1 is KGHSH and CDR2 is LQKENI in the germline V gene. The CDR3 spans 15 residues. The CDR3 spells CASSPVRDRTGELFF. The DNA of the CDR3 is TGTGCCAGCTCACCTGTGCGGGACCGTACCGGGGAGCTGTTTTTT. Full variable domain (missing parts from reference TRBV18 and TRBJ2-2): NAGVMQNPRHLVRRRGQEARLRCSPMKGHSHVYWYRQLPEEGLKFMVYLQKENIIDESGMPKERFSAEFPKEGPSILRIQQVVRGDSAAYFCASSPVRDRTGELFFGEGSRLTVL.

The chain joins TRBV7-7 to TRBJ2-5, with TRBD1 identical over 11 bases. Germline trimming cut 5 bases from V and 5 bases from J; bases unmatched to any gene: 10. The germline V gene encodes CDR1 SSHAT and CDR2 FNYEAQ (reference sequence). CDR3 length: 16 residues. The CDR3 sequence is CASSRPGQGALETQYF. The CDR3 bases are TGTGCCAGCAGCCGCCCCGGACAGGGGGCCTTGGAGACCCAGTACTTC.

This clone was found a few times. This chain uses TRBV5-4 with TRBJ2-2; tentative D call: TRBD1 (5 bases). The CDR3 is 13 residues long. CDR1 is SGHNT, CDR2 YYREEE, per germline (reference sequence). Trimming shortened V by 8 bases and J by 2 bases, and 10 bases separated the two germline ends. CDR3 DNA: TGTGCCAGTGTACAGGATAACACCGGGGAGCTGTTTTTT. Translated, it gives CASVQDNTGELFF. Filled out from reference TRBV5-4 and TRBJ2-2, the complete variable domain reads ETGVTQSPTHLIKTRGQQVTLRCSSQSGHNTVSWYQQALGQGPQFIFQYYREEENGRGNFPPRFSGLQFPNYSSELNVNALELDDSALYLCASVQDNTGELFFGEGSRLTVL.

This clone came up once. The chain has TRBV3-1 (or the pseudogene TRBV3-2) and TRBJ2-4; weak D call: TRBD1 (6 bases). The germline CDR1 and CDR2 sequences are LGHDT and YNNKEL (reference sequence). CDR3 size: 14 residues. Trimming shortened V by 1 base and J by 7 bases, and 11 bases separated the two germline ends. The CDR3 loop is CASSQGAGVNIQYF. The CDR3 nucleotides are TGTGCCAGCAGCCAAGGGGCAGGGGTTAACATTCAGTACTTC.

About this clone: Mismatch with germline at one junction end may stem from a read error. This chain joins TRBV3-1 (or the pseudogene TRBV3-2) and TRBJ2-3, with D tentatively TRBD2 (6 bases). Per germline, CDR1 LGHDT and CDR2 YNNKEL (reference sequence). The CDR3 consists of 12 residues. CDR3 residues: CASSQGSLGLFF. The CDR3 DNA is TGTGCCAGCAGCCAAGGCAGCCTTGGACTATTTTTT.

V is TRBV29-1 and J is TRBJ2-1, with D perhaps matching TRBD2 (7 bases). The CDR3 has 12 residues. The V gene's germline CDR1 is SQVTM and CDR2 ANQGSEA. Trimming shortened V by 7 bases and J by 6 bases, and 13 bases separated the two germline ends. The CDR3 here is CSAGGHSNEQFF. The CDR3 nucleotides read TGCAGCGCCGGGGGGCATTCCAATGAGCAGTTCTTC.

The rearrangement joins TRBV5-1 to TRBJ1-4; possible D gene TRBD1, 5 bases. From germline, CDR1 is SGHRS and CDR2 YFSETQ. This CDR3 has 13 amino acids. V lost 0 bases and J lost 8, with 8 bases in between. CDR3 residues: CASSLDTGEKLFF. For the CDR3, the DNA is TGCGCCAGCAGCTTGGATACAGGAGAAAAACTGTTTTTT. Looking up the rest from reference TRBV5-1 and TRBJ1-4 gives the full variable domain: KAGVTQTPRYLIKTRGQQVTLSCSPISGHRSVSWYQQTPGQGLQFLFEYFSETQRNKGNFPGRFSGRQFSNSRSEMNVSTLELGDSALYLCASSLDTGEKLFFGSGTQLSVL.

The chain carries TRBV29-1 and TRBJ1-5; D remains ambiguous. Germline V gives CDR1 SQVTM, CDR2 ANQGSEA. V gave up 1 base and J gave up 3 bases, with 7 bases separating them. CDR3 length equals 13 residues. Here the CDR3 reads CSVEVSHNQPQHF. The CDR3 DNA reads TGCAGCGTTGAAGTGTCACACAATCAGCCCCAGCATTTT.

The count of this clone is one. The chain has TRBV11-2 and TRBJ2-5, with 8 bases that match TRBD2. CDR3 length: 14 amino acids. The V segment lost 7 bases and the J segment 7 bases; nucleotides outside the gene matches: 11. Germline V gene sequence: CDR1 SGHAT, CDR2 FQNNGV. CDR3 sequence reads: CASTPSEREWTQYF. CDR3 DNA sequence: TGTGCCAGCACCCCATCCGAGCGGGAGTGGACCCAGTACTTC.

The sample holds a few counts of this clone. J is TRBJ2-7 and V is TRBV4-3, with 9 bases aligning to TRBD2. With V trimmed by 5 bases and J by 5 bases, 7 bases remained unmatched. The germline V gene has CDR1 LGHNA and CDR2 YSLEER. The CDR3 is made up of 14 amino acids. The CDR3 loop is CASSGLAGSNEQYF. The CDR3 DNA follows: TGCGCCAGCAGCGGTCTAGCGGGATCTAACGAGCAGTACTTC.

This chain uses TRBV5-5 with TRBJ2-3; D remains ambiguous. In germline, CDR1 is SGHKS, CDR2 YYEKEE (reference sequence). The CDR3 runs 15 residues. The ends were cut back, 0 bases at V and 2 bases at J, with 10 bases in the middle. The CDR3 DNA reads as TGTGCCAGCAGCTTGGCCCGTGGCTCCACAGATACGCAGTATTTT. This gives the protein CASSLARGSTDTQYF.

V is TRBV19 and J is TRBJ1-4; the match to TRBD1 covers 8 bases. After removal of 5 bases from V and 14 bases from J, the junction contained 22 bases not matched to a gene. CDR3 size: 17 residues. Per germline, CDR1 LNHDA and CDR2 SQIVND (reference sequence). CDR3 coding DNA: TGTGCCAGTAGTTCCGGGACAGGTTATTCCTGGGAGAACTTCCTGTTTTTT. As protein: CASSSGTGYSWENFLFF.

This chain connects TRBV6-2 or TRBV6-3 to TRBJ2-7; TRBD2 might be the D (6 bases). Germline CDR1 reads MNHEY; CDR2 reads SVGEGT. Deletions cut 6 bases from V and 2 bases from J, with 17 bases between. This CDR3 region has 15 residues. The CDR3 loop is CASSPPGLATYEQYF. The CDR3 DNA reads as TGTGCCAGCAGCCCCCCCGGGCTAGCGACCTACGAGCAGTACTTC.

The table lists this clone with a few counts. The chain recombines TRBV4-1 with TRBJ2-1, with D possibly TRBD2 on 6 matching bases. The CDR3 covers 18 residues. V lost 2 bases and J 0 bases, leaving 17 bases between the germline ends. Germline CDR1 and CDR2: MGHRA and YSYEKL. CDR3 nucleotide sequence: TGCGCCAGCAGCCAACAAGGACCGGGCGGGATCTCCTACAATGAGCAGTTCTTC. Protein product: CASSQQGPGGISYNEQFF.